A selection of T cell receptor beta chains follows, all from one sample in a study of blood T cell repertoires in COVID-19. Generated by immunoSEQ multiplex PCR, the TCRdb table keeps only in-frame clones and is missing some. This sample has 65,000 to 90,000 clones, with about nine tenths found just once. The sample was peripheral blood. The source of these receptors is a woman of 80 years or more with acute or convalescent COVID-19. Both conserved end residues are part of each CDR3. D genes are given only for firm matches. Rows give clone size only sometimes, using once, few, many, or a class for an expanded clone.

>15|TRBD1|TRBJ1-1|TRBV19|.
CASSTPRTGRTEAFF
TGTGCCAGTAGTACTCCCAGGACAGGGCGCACTGAAGCTTTCTTT
>15|.|TRBJ2-7|TRBV3-1/TRBV3-2|few
CASSQESRVPYEQYF
TGTGCCAGCAGCCAAGAATCCCGGGTCCCCTACGAGCAGTACTTC
>14|TRBD1|TRBJ2-7|TRBV7-8|few
CASSSEDRGHGQYF
TGTGCCAGCAGCTCAGAGGACAGGGGGCACGGGCAGTACTTC
>15|TRBD1|TRBJ1-6|TRBV5-1|.
CVSSLGQGNNSPLHF
TGCGTCAGCAGCTTGGGACAGGGGAATAATTCACCCCTCCACTTT
>17|TRBD2|TRBJ2-2|TRBV27|.
CASSLSLGRGGTGELFF
TGTGCCAGCAGTTTATCTCTCGGGAGGGGTGGCACCGGGGAGCTGTTTTTT
>13|.|TRBJ1-6|TRBV5-5|.
CASSPTYNSPLHF
TGTGCCAGCAGCCCTACGTATAATTCACCCCTCCACTTT
>16|TRBD1|TRBJ1-5|TRBV6-5|.
CASSLGTGSSNQPQHF
TGTGCCAGCAGTTTAGGGACAGGGTCTAGCAATCAGCCCCAGCATTTT
>16|.|TRBJ1-1|TRBV18|.
CASSPLRAGGNTEAFF
TGTGCCAGCTCACCACTCAGGGCCGGGGGGAACACTGAAGCTTTCTTT
>15|.|TRBJ1-2|TRBV3-1/TRBV3-2|.
CASSQEPRQVYGYTF
TGTGCCAGCAGCCAAGAACCCCGACAGGTCTATGGCTACACCTTC
>13|.|TRBJ1-2|TRBV10-3|once
CAMGSGEPHGYTF
TGTGCCATGGGATCAGGGGAGCCGCATGGCTACACCTTC
>13|.|TRBJ1-2|TRBV15|.
CATSRDGQGKNTF
TGTGCCACCAGCAGAGATGGGCAGGGTAAAAACACCTTC
>15|.|TRBJ1-5|TRBV7-2|.
CASSSGITGGQPQHF
TGTGCCAGCAGCTCAGGAATTACAGGTGGTCAGCCCCAGCATTTT
>14|.|TRBJ1-1|TRBV6-5|few
CASSYSAGNTEAFF
TGTGCCAGCAGTTACTCTGCCGGGAACACTGAAGCTTTCTTT
>15|TRBD1|TRBJ2-4|TRBV5-1|.
CASSSQGAPRNIQYF
TGCGCCAGCAGCTCCCAGGGGGCCCCGAGGAACATTCAGTACTTC
>14|TRBD2|TRBJ2-7|TRBV5-8|.
CASSFRGVSYEQYF
TGTGCCAGCAGCTTTCGGGGGGTATCCTACGAGCAGTACTTC
>15|.|TRBJ2-7|TRBV4-3|.
CASSQEEGRGYEQYF
TGCGCCAGCAGCCAAGAAGAGGGAAGAGGCTACGAGCAGTACTTC
>17|TRBD2|TRBJ2-7|TRBV11-2|.
CASSLLGLAGFSYEQYF
TGTGCCAGCAGCTTATTGGGACTAGCGGGATTCTCCTACGAGCAGTACTTC
>15|TRBD1|TRBJ1-6|TRBV28|once
CASSSGQGYNSPLHF
TGTGCCAGCAGTTCCGGACAGGGCTATAATTCACCCCTCCACTTT
>16|TRBD2|TRBJ2-5|TRBV7-7|.
CASSLGLAGAQETQYF
TGTGCTAGCAGCTTAGGGCTAGCGGGGGCTCAAGAGACCCAGTACTTC
>14|.|TRBJ2-1|TRBV5-5|.
CASSLVTRYNEQFF
TGTGCCAGCAGCTTGGTTACTAGGTACAATGAGCAGTTCTTC
>17|.|TRBJ1-2|TRBV9|.
CASSVQTGIPIGDGYTF
TGTGCCAGCAGCGTACAAACAGGGATTCCAATTGGTGATGGCTACACCTTC
>12|.|TRBJ2-1|TRBV14|.
CASSPSGYGQFF
TGTGCCAGCAGCCCGAGCGGGTACGGGCAGTTCTTC
>15|TRBD1|TRBJ1-5|TRBV2|once
CASSMDRVSNQPQHF
TGTGCCAGCAGTATGGACAGGGTGAGCAATCAGCCCCAGCATTTT
>15|.|TRBJ1-1|TRBV4-2|.
CASSQDLRVGTEAFF
TGTGCCAGCAGCCAAGATCTCAGGGTTGGCACTGAAGCTTTCTTT
>14|TRBD1|TRBJ2-3|TRBV19|.
CASTKGASTDTQYF
TGTGCCAGTACTAAGGGGGCTAGCACAGATACGCAGTATTTT
>16|.|TRBJ2-7|TRBV19|.
CASSIGARKSSYEQYF
TGTGCCAGTAGTATTGGGGCCCGCAAGAGCTCCTACGAGCAGTACTTC
>16|TRBD2|TRBJ2-1|TRBV27|few
CASSSRRGGGAGEQFF
TGTGCCAGCAGTTCCCGTCGGGGCGGGGGGGCCGGTGAGCAGTTCTTC
>14|.|TRBJ2-7|TRBV7-2|.
CASSYSPSSYEQYF
TGTGCCAGCAGCTATAGCCCCAGCTCCTACGAGCAGTACTTC